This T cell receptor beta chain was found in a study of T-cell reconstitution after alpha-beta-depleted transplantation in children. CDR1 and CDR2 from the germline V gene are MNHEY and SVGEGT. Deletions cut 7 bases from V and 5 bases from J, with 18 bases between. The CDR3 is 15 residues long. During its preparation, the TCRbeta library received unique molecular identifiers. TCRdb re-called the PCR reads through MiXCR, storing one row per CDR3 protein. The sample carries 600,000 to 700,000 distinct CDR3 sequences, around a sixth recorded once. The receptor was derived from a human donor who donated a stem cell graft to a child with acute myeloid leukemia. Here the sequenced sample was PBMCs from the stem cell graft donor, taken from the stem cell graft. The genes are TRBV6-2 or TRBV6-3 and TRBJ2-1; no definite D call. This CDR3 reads CASTPKGLTHNEQFF. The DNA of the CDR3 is TGTGCCAGCACCCCTAAAGGGCTAACCCACAATGAGCAGTTCTTC.